The 15 T cell receptor beta chains given below trace back to one sample, sequenced in a study of T cells in tuberculosis. The repertoire was sequenced with immunoSEQ multiplex PCR; TCRdb's copy has only in-frame clones and lacks some. Among fewer than 55,000 clones listed, 90% to 95% were seen once. Sequencing was carried out using PBMCs. All receptors come from a donor between 10 and 29 years old with latent tuberculosis or without tuberculosis infection.

The genes are TRBV15 and TRBJ1-3, with TRBD1 matching over 7 bases. Losses at the gene ends were 3 bases for V and 8 bases for J; bases not matched to a gene: 4. CDR3 size: 13 residues. The germline CDR1 and CDR2 sequences are LNHNV and YYDKDF (reference sequence). CDR3 nucleotide sequence: TGTGCCACCAGCAGGGGGACAGTGGACACCATATATTTT. Translated: CATSRGTVDTIYF.

V and J are TRBV6-1 and TRBJ1-1, with D perhaps TRBD1 (6 bases). The CDR3 is 11 amino acids. Germline V gene data show CDR1 as MNHNS and CDR2 as SASEGT. V was shortened by 7 bases and J by 8 bases, with 11 bases between the two germline ends. CDR3 sequence: CASIFTGEAFF. CDR3 in DNA: TGTGCCAGCATTTTCACAGGGGAAGCTTTCTTT.

The chain links TRBV7-8 to TRBJ2-2, with 9 nucleotides matching TRBD2. Germline loops: CDR1 SGHVS, CDR2 FQNEAQ. V gave up 5 bases and J gave up 3 bases; unmatched junction bases: 13. The CDR3 has 18 amino acids. The CDR3 DNA reads TGTGCCAGCAGCCGCGGCTGGCGGGAGGGCCGGTACACCGGGGAGCTGTTTTTT. Translating it yields CASSRGWREGRYTGELFF. Combining the CDR3 with reference TRBV7-8 and TRBJ2-2 gives the whole variable domain GAGVSQSPRYKVAKRGQDVALRCDPISGHVSLFWYQQALGQGPEFLTYFQNEAQLDKSGLPSDRFFAERPEGSVSTLKIQRTQQEDSAVYLCASSRGWREGRYTGELFFGEGSRLTVL.

V gene TRBV7-8 combines with J gene TRBJ1-3; TRBD1 matches at 7 bases. There are 18 residues in the CDR3. Per the germline V gene, CDR1 is SGHVS and CDR2 is FQNEAQ. The junction had 13 bases not matched to a gene; V was cut back by 5 bases and J by 0 bases. This CDR3 reads CASSHLFTGDFSGNTIYF. The CDR3 nucleotides read TGTGCCAGCAGCCACTTATTTACAGGGGACTTCTCTGGAAACACCATATATTTT.

The chain employs TRBV7-2 and TRBJ2-5; 16 nucleotides match TRBD2. CDR3 length equals 17 residues. Germline V gene lookup returns CDR1 SGHTA and CDR2 FQGNSA. Trimming took 6 bases from V and 5 from J; bases not matched to a gene: 9. CDR3 sequence: CASSYPGLAGGSETQYF. Here the CDR3 DNA reads TGTGCCAGCAGTTACCCGGGACTAGCGGGAGGGTCTGAGACCCAGTACTTC.

The CDR3 sequence: CASQSGTPPYEQYF. CDR3 bases: TGTGCCAGTCAATCCGGGACACCACCCTACGAGCAGTACTTC. The V call is TRBV18, the J call TRBJ2-7; D might be TRBD1 (6 bases). V lost 9 bases and J 2 bases, leaving 17 bases between the germline ends. CDR1 and CDR2 from the germline V gene are KGHSH and LQKENI. The CDR3 totals 14 residues.

The genes are TRBV30 and TRBJ1-1; 10 positions match TRBD1. CDR3 size: 15 residues. CDR1 GTSNPN and CDR2 SVGIG come from the germline V gene (reference sequence). The CDR3 reads CLGEPQTGGFTEAFF. The CDR3 nucleotides read TGTTTGGGCGAACCGCAGACAGGGGGCTTCACTGAAGCTTTCTTT. Full variable domain (remainder filled in from reference TRBV30 and TRBJ1-1): SQTIHQWPATLVQPVGSPLSLECTVEGTSNPNLYWYRQAAGRGLQLLFYSVGIGQISSEVPQNLSASRPQDRQFILSSKKLLLSDSGFYLCLGEPQTGGFTEAFFGQGTRLTVV.

A word on this clone: At one end, the junction sequence differs from germline, possibly due to a read error. The V gene is TRBV6-1, the J gene TRBJ2-3; 10 bases are a match to TRBD2. This CDR3 comprises 15 residues. In germline, CDR1 is MNHNS, CDR2 SASEGT. The CDR3 reads CACSGGVVITDTQYF. For the CDR3, the DNA is TGTGCCTGCAGCGGGGGGGTAGTTATCACAGATACGCAGTATTTT.

The chain is built from TRBV5-6 and TRBJ2-3; 7 positions agree with TRBD1. V lost 0 bases and J lost 1; bases outside the gene matches: 11. The length of the CDR3 is 18 residues. From germline, CDR1 is SGHDT and CDR2 YYEEEE. The DNA for the CDR3 is TGTGCCAGCAGCTTGGCTAAAAACAGGGGCTGGGGCACAGATACGCAGTATTTT. Translated, it gives CASSLAKNRGWGTDTQYF.

The chain combines TRBV7-2 with TRBJ2-7; TRBD2 is a possible D gene (5 bases). Germline V gives CDR1 SGHTA, CDR2 FQGNSA. Trimming took off 5 bases at V and 4 bases at J, with 21 bases between the two ends. This CDR3 has 16 amino acids. DNA of the CDR3: TGTGCCAGCAGCCCGACCTCCGCGGGTCTTAAATACGAGCAGTACTTC. This encodes CASSPTSAGLKYEQYF.

DNA of the CDR3: TGTGCCAGCAGCCAAAAAAAACGGGGGGTTCGAGATACGCAGTATTTT. Translated: CASSQKKRGVRDTQYF. The V call is TRBV5-4, the J call TRBJ2-3; 7 nucleotides align to TRBD2. Germline V CDR1 and CDR2: SGHNT, YYREEE (reference sequence). V lost 4 bases to trimming and J lost 5 bases; unmatched junction nucleotides: 13. The CDR3 consists of 16 residues.

V usage is TRBV14 and J usage is TRBJ1-1, with 10 bases lining up with TRBD1. This CDR3 has 17 amino acids. CDR1 is SGHDN and CDR2 is FVKESK in the germline V gene. The junction had 9 bases not matched to a gene; V was cut back by 0 bases and J by 5 bases. The CDR3 spells CASSQDRGQGRETEAFF. CDR3 nucleotide sequence: TGTGCCAGCAGCCAAGATCGGGGACAGGGGCGAGAAACTGAAGCTTTCTTT.

The chain employs TRBV4-2 and TRBJ2-5; the D gene is possibly TRBD2 (6 bases). The V gene lost 0 bases and the J gene lost 5 bases, with 16 bases spanning the gap. Germline CDR1 and CDR2: LGHNA and YNFKEQ. This CDR3 has 16 amino acids. The CDR3: CASSQDGGSAGETQYF. In DNA form, the CDR3 reads TGTGCCAGCAGCCAAGACGGAGGCTCGGCGGGGGAGACCCAGTACTTC.

V gene TRBV7-9 combines with J gene TRBJ2-7; 10 bases agree with TRBD1. In germline, CDR1 is SEHNR, CDR2 FQNEAQ (reference sequence). The CDR3 covers 17 residues. With 11 bases clipped from V and 0 bases from J, the junction kept 16 bases outside the gene matches. The CDR3 nucleotides read TGTGCCGTGGAGGGGACAGGGGCCCCTTCATTCTCCTACGAGCAGTACTTC. Its protein is CAVEGTGAPSFSYEQYF.

This chain connects TRBV28 to TRBJ1-5; 8 bases are a match to TRBD1. CDR3 length equals 18 residues. Per germline, CDR1 MDHEN and CDR2 SYDVKM. Losses at the gene ends were 7 bases for V and 7 bases for J; bases not matched to a gene: 21. Here the CDR3 reads CASTLIPGTGSFGQPQHF. The CDR3 bases are TGTGCCAGCACATTGATTCCCGGGACAGGTTCCTTCGGGCAGCCCCAGCATTTT.